The rows below give T cell receptor beta chains drawn from one sample of a study of early T cells in non-severe SARS-CoV-2 infection. Via MiXCR, TCRdb re-called the 5' RACE reads, giving one row per CDR3 protein. The sample has more than 45,000 distinct CDR3 sequences, around 14% seen once. Material for sequencing was whole blood. The receptors stem from an adult who was a healthcare worker with PCR-confirmed SARS-CoV-2 infection or an uninfected control (not recorded which). The CDR3 runs from the conserved cysteine through the conserved F or W. D genes are given only for firm matches. Not every row has a clone size; where given, it reads once, few, many or a size class.

clone_size,j_call,v_call,d_call,cdr3_nt,cdr3_aa
many,TRBJ1-1,TRBV20-1,-,TGCAGTGCTAAAAAGGAGAACACTGAAGCTTTCTTT,CSAKKENTEAFF
few,TRBJ1-2,TRBV11-2,-,TGTGCCAGCAGCTTAGGAGAGGGCGGCGGCGGCTACACCTTC,CASSLGEGGGGYTF
many,TRBJ1-1,TRBV20-1,-,TGCAGTGCTAGACAAGGTCACGGAGAGAACACTGAAGCTTTCTTT,CSARQGHGENTEAFF
-,TRBJ2-3,TRBV20-1,TRBD1,TGCAGTGCTTCAGACAGGGGTAGCACAGATACGCAGTATTTT,CSASDRGSTDTQYF
many,TRBJ2-3,TRBV7-2,TRBD2,TGTGCCAGCAGCTTGACCTTTAGCGGGAGGCTTACAGATACGCAGTATTTT,CASSLTFSGRLTDTQYF
many,TRBJ1-1,TRBV7-8,-,TGTGCCAGCAGCCCCCCGGACAGAATGAACACTGAAGCTTTCTTT,CASSPPDRMNTEAFF
many,TRBJ1-3,TRBV18,-,TGTGCCAGCTCACCCCCAAGCCGCTCTGGAAACACCATATATTTT,CASSPPSRSGNTIYF
many,TRBJ2-1,TRBV11-2,-,TGTGCCAGCAGCTTAACGGCAGGGATGAATGAGCAGTTCTTC,CASSLTAGMNEQFF
many,TRBJ1-3,TRBV18,-,TGTGCCAGCTCACCCTCGGGGGGGGCGAGCTCTGGAAACACCATATATTTT,CASSPSGGASSGNTIYF
few,TRBJ1-2,TRBV12-3/TRBV12-4,-,TGTGCCAGCACCCCCTTCGGCCCCGAGGAAAACTATGGCTACACCTTC,CASTPFGPEENYGYTF
few,TRBJ1-2,TRBV20-1,-,TGCAGTCCGCAGGGGATCGGCTACACCTTC,CSPQGIGYTF
few,TRBJ1-3,TRBV2,TRBD1,TGTGCCAGCAGTTTAGGGGGCCAACGTGGAAACACCATATATTTT,CASSLGGQRGNTIYF
-,TRBJ1-1,TRBV20-1,TRBD1,TGCAGTGCTACCCAGGGGGCGAACACTGAAGCTTTCTTT,CSATQGANTEAFF
-,TRBJ2-1,TRBV7-9,TRBD2,TGTGCCAGCAGCTTAGGGGGGGGATTCTCCTACAATGAGCAGTTCTTC,CASSLGGGFSYNEQFF
few,TRBJ1-4,TRBV28,-,TGTGCCAGCAGTTTAAATTGGGTGGGCACAACTAATGAAAAACTGTTTTTT,CASSLNWVGTTNEKLFF
many,TRBJ2-7,TRBV5-1,-,TGCGCCAGCAGCCCTTCAGTGGGGATTGGTCCTTTCCACGAGCAGTACTTC,CASSPSVGIGPFHEQYF
many,TRBJ2-5,TRBV7-2,-,TGTGCCAGCAGCTCGGGACTCGTGAGGGAGACCCAGTACTTC,CASSSGLVRETQYF
many,TRBJ1-5,TRBV15,-,TGTGCCACCAGTTATGGGGACACCTATAATCAGCCCCAGCATTTT,CATSYGDTYNQPQHF
many,TRBJ1-1,TRBV29-1,-,TGCAGCGTTGCTCTCCGCCAGGGTGAAGCTTTCTTT,CSVALRQGEAFF
many,TRBJ2-7,TRBV2,-,TGTGCCAGCAGTGAAGGGGCAGACTCCTACGAGCAGTACTTC,CASSEGADSYEQYF
many,TRBJ1-3,TRBV7-3,-,TGTGCCAGCAGCTTAATGGCACCAGGGAATCGAAACACCATATATTTT,CASSLMAPGNRNTIYF
many,TRBJ1-2,TRBV2,-,TGTGCCAGCAGTGAAGGGACCAAGTATGGCTACACCTTC,CASSEGTKYGYTF
-,TRBJ2-5,TRBV9,-,TGTGCCAGCAGCGGTCCGGGACACCAAGAGACCCAGTACTTC,CASSGPGHQETQYF
many,TRBJ2-7,TRBV2,-,TGTGCCAGCATTGCTACTTCCGAGCAGTACTTC,CASIATSEQYF
many,TRBJ2-2,TRBV20-1,-,TGCAGTGCTAGAAAAGGGGCGAGCACCGGGGAGCTGTTTTTT,CSARKGASTGELFF
many,TRBJ1-1,TRBV29-1,-,TGCAGCGTTGGTAGGAAGTTAACCACTGAAGCTTTCTTT,CSVGRKLTTEAFF
-,TRBJ2-3,TRBV5-1,-,TGCGCCAGCAGCCATCCTACAGGGACAGATACGCAGTATTTT,CASSHPTGTDTQYF
few,TRBJ1-6,TRBV12-3/TRBV12-4,-,TGTGCCAGCAGTTTGCAACGGTTAAATTCACCCCTCCACTTT,CASSLQRLNSPLHF
-,TRBJ1-1,TRBV7-8,TRBD1,TGTGCCAGCACCCCCGACCAGGGGGACACTGGAGCTTTCTTT,CASTPDQGDTGAFF
few,TRBJ2-3,TRBV11-1,-,TGTGCCAGCAGCTCCAGGGTTTTGGGGACAGATACGCAGTATTTT,CASSSRVLGTDTQYF
many,TRBJ1-5,TRBV4-2,-,TGTGCCAGCAGCCAAGAGGGTAGCAATCAGCCCCAGCATTTT,CASSQEGSNQPQHF
few,TRBJ2-1,TRBV20-1,TRBD1,TGCAGTGCTAGAGAGACAGGGGGCCTCTACAATGAGCAGTTCTTC,CSARETGGLYNEQFF
many,TRBJ2-1,TRBV9,-,TGTGCCAGCAGCGTGCCAGGGAAGTGGTCTGAGCAGTTCTTC,CASSVPGKWSEQFF